One sample yielded the 30 T cell receptor beta chains listed below, sequenced in a study of molecular identifiers for immune sequencing clone quantification. TCRdb itself ran the PCR reads through MiXCR, one entry per CDR3 protein. The table shows under 600,000 distinct CDR3 sequences, with roughly 25% occurring only once. The sample consisted of naive CD8+ T cells from blood, with Jurkat cell RNA spiked in. Subset described: FACS-sorted CD8+CD4-CCR7+CD45RA+ naive T cells. The source is a human donor in good health. Some libraries in this study had Jurkat cell RNA spiked in.

This clonotype was observed at least ten times. J is TRBJ1-2 and V is TRBV4-1, with D uncertain. Germline lookup yields CDR1 MGHRA and CDR2 YSYEKL. The CDR3 is made up of 15 amino acids. V was clipped by 3 bases and J by 0 bases, with 11 bases between them. This chain's CDR3 is CASSQALSPNYGYTF. CDR3 DNA: TGCGCCAGCAGCCAGGCATTGAGTCCTAACTATGGCTACACCTTC.

The table lists this clonotype with a few counts. V usage is TRBV11-2 and J usage is TRBJ2-3; TRBD2 matches 11 bases. The CDR3 runs to 19 residues. The V segment lost 1 base and the J segment 5 bases; nucleotides outside the gene matches: 14. The germline V gene encodes CDR1 SGHAT and CDR2 FQNNGV. CDR3 nucleotide sequence: TGTGCCAGCAGCTTAGCCTCGCCCGGACTAGCGGGCAGGTTAGATACGCAGTATTTT. It yields the protein CASSLASPGLAGRLDTQYF.

Ten or more counts support this clonotype. Germline and junction disagree at one end, which may indicate a read error. The rearrangement joins TRBV27 to TRBJ2-5, with D hard to call. This CDR3 comprises 11 residues. Germline V gene sequence: CDR1 MNHEY, CDR2 SMNVEV (reference sequence). DNA of the CDR3: TGCGCCAGCAGCTTGGGGGAGACCCAGTACTTC. Translation gives CASSLGETQYF.

This clonotype was seen ten or more times. The CDR3 region is CASSTGAEQYF. CDR3 bases: TGTGCCAGCAGCACAGGGGCCGAGCAGTACTTC. J is TRBJ2-7 and V is TRBV2, with 7 bases matching TRBD1. The CDR3 has 11 residues. The germline gives CDR1 SNHLY, CDR2 FYNNEI. V lost 6 bases, J lost 6 bases, and 2 bases stayed unmatched.

The chain's CDR3 is CASRNTAGVVVGELFF. Written as DNA, the CDR3 is TGTGCCAGCAGAAACACTGCGGGAGTTGTGGTCGGGGAGCTGTTTTTT. The genes are TRBV7-9 and TRBJ2-2; 7 nucleotides agree with TRBD2. Germline lookup yields CDR1 SEHNR and CDR2 FQNEAQ (reference sequence). CDR3 length equals 16 residues. The J segment lost 7 bases and the V segment lost 6 bases, leaving 14 bases of the junction unmatched.

The chain has TRBV4-1 and TRBJ2-5; 13 positions match TRBD2. V lost 2 bases to trimming and J lost 2 bases; unmatched junction nucleotides: 2. This CDR3 has 16 residues. Per germline, CDR1 MGHRA and CDR2 YSYEKL. As DNA, the CDR3 is TGCGCCAGCAGCCAATTGGGACTAGCGGGGCAAGAGACCCAGTACTTC. It is translated as CASSQLGLAGQETQYF.

The genes are TRBV29-1 and TRBJ2-7, with TRBD1 matching over 7 bases. CDR3 length equals 12 residues. CDR1 is SQVTM and CDR2 is ANQGSEA in the germline V gene. The CDR3 loop is CRLRDSTYEQYF. The CDR3 nucleotides are TGCCGCCTCCGGGACAGCACCTACGAGCAGTACTTC.

This clonotype occurred a few times. The chain joins TRBV4-2 to TRBJ2-3; D perhaps matches TRBD2 (6 bases). Germline values: CDR1 LGHNA, CDR2 YNFKEQ. This CDR3 region has 16 residues. V shed 1 base and J shed 6 bases, with 17 bases lying between them. The CDR3 protein is CASSQALLPSADTQYF. For the CDR3, the DNA is TGTGCCAGCAGCCAAGCACTGCTCCCTAGCGCTGATACGCAGTATTTT.

This clonotype has more than one count but fewer than ten. J is TRBJ2-7 and V is TRBV6-1, with 9 nucleotides matching TRBD1. This CDR3 comprises 13 residues. J was trimmed by 4 bases and V by 6 bases; bases with no gene match: 4. Germline-derived CDR1 and CDR2 are MNHNS and SASEGT. CDR3: CASRTGGWYEQYF. DNA for the CDR3: TGTGCCAGCAGAACAGGGGGCTGGTACGAGCAGTACTTC.

This sequence joins TRBV7-3 and TRBJ2-3; D not resolved. Trimming removed 4 bases from V and 1 base from J, with 12 bases in between. The CDR3 is made up of 15 amino acids. Germline V gives CDR1 SGHTA, CDR2 FQGTGA. CDR3 nucleotide sequence: TGTGCCAGCAGCTCATTGTCGGACCGCACAGATACGCAGTATTTT. Its translation: CASSSLSDRTDTQYF. Filled out from reference TRBV7-3 and TRBJ2-3, the complete variable domain reads GAGVSQTPSNKVTEKGKYVELRCDPISGHTALYWYRQSLGQGPEFLIYFQGTGAADDSGLPNDRFFAVRPEGSVSTLKIQRTERGDSAVYLCASSSLSDRTDTQYFGPGTRLTVL.

This clonotype was counted a single time. One end of the junction does not line up with germline, which may come from a read error. J is TRBJ2-7 and V is TRBV4-2; 8 bases fit TRBD2. This CDR3 spans 15 amino acids. The V gene's germline CDR1 is LGHNA and CDR2 YNFKEQ. The CDR3 here is CASSPPSQREKEPYF. CDR3 DNA sequence: TGTGCCAGCAGCCCCCCGTCCCAGCGGGAGAAGGAGCCGTACTTC.

The rearrangement links TRBV27 to TRBJ2-5, with no clear D. CDR3 length: 15 amino acids. The germline CDR1 and CDR2 sequences are MNHEY and SMNVEV (reference sequence). The V gene lost 1 base and the J gene lost 4 bases, with 13 bases spanning the gap. The CDR3, as DNA: TGTGCCAGCAGTTTATACGGGCAGGTAGGAGAGACCCAGTACTTC. This encodes CASSLYGQVGETQYF.

V usage is TRBV12-3 or TRBV12-4 and J usage is TRBJ2-6; the D is unclear. The CDR3 totals 18 residues. With 6 bases removed from V and 0 bases from J, the gap between germline ends came to 18 bases. The CDR3 is CASRPRVPVYSGANVLTF. For the CDR3, the DNA is TGTGCCAGCAGGCCTCGAGTGCCAGTCTACTCTGGGGCCAACGTCCTGACTTTC.

This clonotype was counted only a few times. The rearrangement links TRBV7-9 to TRBJ2-6; possible D gene TRBD1, 5 bases. Germline loops: CDR1 SEHNR, CDR2 FQNEAQ (reference sequence). Trimming removed 5 bases at V and 9 bases at J, with 17 bases between. This CDR3 region has 15 residues. CDR3 sequence (DNA): TGTGCCAGCAGCCTCGGACACCAGATATACAACGTCCTGACTTTC. As protein: CASSLGHQIYNVLTF.

The chain uses TRBV2 and TRBJ2-2; 13 bases are a match to TRBD2. Germline CDR1 SNHLY, CDR2 FYNNEI. With 6 bases clipped from V and 2 bases from J, the junction kept 0 bases outside the gene matches. The length of the CDR3 is 15 residues. The CDR3 here is CASRGLAGNTGELFF. As DNA, the CDR3 is TGTGCCAGCAGGGGACTAGCGGGAAACACCGGGGAGCTGTTTTTT.

The chain combines TRBV7-2 with TRBJ1-1; D ambiguous. The ends were cut back, 5 bases at V and 0 bases at J, with 22 bases in the middle. Germline V CDR1 and CDR2: SGHTA, FQGNSA. CDR3 length: 18 residues. The CDR3 sequence: CASSQDLWGASMNTEAFF. In DNA form, the CDR3 reads TGTGCCAGCAGCCAGGATTTGTGGGGAGCCTCCATGAACACTGAAGCTTTCTTT.

V is TRBV7-9 and J is TRBJ2-7; D is unresolved. V was cut by 4 bases and J by 0 bases, with 10 bases left in between. The CDR3 is 14 amino acids. The germline V gene has CDR1 SEHNR and CDR2 FQNEAQ (reference sequence). The DNA of the CDR3 is TGTGCCAGCAGCTCATTCCCCAGCTCCTACGAGCAGTACTTC. Translation gives CASSSFPSSYEQYF.

Ten or more counts support this clonotype. The CDR3 DNA sequence: TGTGCCAGCAGTTTAACGACAGAACTAGCCAAAAACATTCAGTACTTC. It encodes CASSLTTELAKNIQYF. The J gene is TRBJ2-4, the V gene TRBV12-3 or TRBV12-4; possibly TRBD1 for D (5 bases). The CDR3 is 16 residues long. V was pared by 2 bases and J by 0 bases, with 11 bases between.

This clonotype was seen a few times. V is TRBV4-1 and J is TRBJ2-5; D is unclear. Trimming took 1 base from V and 5 from J, leaving 11 bases between them. The CDR3 has 14 residues. The germline CDR1 and CDR2 sequences are MGHRA and YSYEKL. The CDR3: CASSQVTRWETQYF. CDR3 DNA sequence: TGCGCCAGCAGCCAAGTAACGCGGTGGGAGACCCAGTACTTC.

The table lists this clonotype with a count of one. A much more abundant neighbour one base away suggests this may be a read error. The chain is built from TRBV7-2 and TRBJ2-3; no clear D gene. The germline V gene has CDR1 SGHTA and CDR2 FQGNSA. The V and J ends lost 5 bases and 5 bases respectively, with 17 bases between them. This CDR3 spans 15 amino acids. The CDR3 loop reads CASSETGPGGDTQYF. In nucleotides, the CDR3 is TGTGCCAGCAGCGAGACCGGACCGGGCGGAGATACGCAGTATTTT.

The rearrangement uses TRBV27 and TRBJ1-1; no reliable D call. The CDR3 totals 14 residues. V was cut by 5 bases and J by 0 bases, with 10 bases left in between. Germline CDR1 is MNHEY and CDR2 is SMNVEV (reference sequence). The CDR3 loop is CASSEGFMNTEAFF. CDR3 sequence (DNA): TGTGCCAGCAGTGAAGGGTTCATGAACACTGAAGCTTTCTTT.

This clonotype came up a few times. The chain links TRBV6-2 or TRBV6-3 to TRBJ2-7; TRBD2 might be the D (6 bases). V shed 5 bases and J shed 13 bases, with 18 bases lying between them. Germline CDR1 MNHEY, CDR2 SVGEGT. The CDR3 has 12 amino acids. Written as DNA, the CDR3 is TGTGCCAGCAGTGCCGTCGGACTACCGGATTACTTC. Amino acids: CASSAVGLPDYF.

This chain links TRBV6-5 with TRBJ1-1; D is uncertain. The CDR3 sequence is 13 residues long. The V end was cut by 7 bases, the J end by 1 base, with 10 bases between. The germline V gene encodes CDR1 MNHEY and CDR2 SVGAGI. The CDR3 DNA is TGTGCCAGCACATTACACCCGAACACTGAAGCTTTCTTT. Amino acids: CASTLHPNTEAFF.

This clonotype has ten or more counts. The V and J genes are TRBV5-6 and TRBJ1-5, with 9 bases that match TRBD1. The CDR3 has 13 residues. Trimming took 4 bases from V and 6 from J; bases not matched to a gene: 2. CDR1 is SGHDT and CDR2 is YYEEEE in the germline V gene. The CDR3 spells CASSLTGGQPQHF. The CDR3 DNA is TGTGCCAGCAGCCTGACAGGGGGTCAGCCCCAGCATTTT. Full variable domain (rest looked up from reference TRBV5-6 and TRBJ1-5): DAGVTQSPTHLIKTRGQQVTLRCSPKSGHDTVSWYQQALGQGPQFIFQYYEEEERQRGNFPDRFSGHQFPNYSSELNVNALLLGDSALYLCASSLTGGQPQHFGDGTRLSIL.

This clonotype was seen repeatedly, ten times or more. The chain is built from TRBV28 and TRBJ1-5; D is unresolved. The ends were cut back, 2 bases at V and 4 bases at J, with 12 bases in the middle. Per the germline V gene, CDR1 is MDHEN and CDR2 is SYDVKM. The CDR3 has 15 residues. The CDR3 sequence is CASSLPWQENQPQHF. The CDR3 DNA reads as TGTGCCAGCAGTTTACCCTGGCAGGAGAATCAGCCCCAGCATTTT.

The chain is built from TRBV4-3 and TRBJ2-1; D remains ambiguous. The CDR3 is 17 amino acids. The V end was cut by 0 bases, the J end by 0 bases, with 12 bases between. CDR1 LGHNA and CDR2 YSLEER come from the germline V gene. This CDR3 reads CASSQDGVLSSYNEQFF. CDR3 nucleotide sequence: TGCGCCAGCAGCCAAGATGGGGTCCTTAGCTCCTACAATGAGCAGTTCTTC.

This clonotype was recorded at least ten times. This chain joins TRBV29-1 and TRBJ2-3; D is uncertain. The CDR3 runs to 14 residues. From germline, CDR1 is SQVTM and CDR2 ANQGSEA. V was trimmed by 2 bases and J by 0 bases, leaving 9 bases between them. The CDR3 protein is CSVEPTISTDTQYF. DNA of the CDR3: TGCAGCGTTGAACCGACGATTAGCACAGATACGCAGTATTTT.

This clonotype showed up just a few times. V is TRBV27 and J is TRBJ1-1; 9 bases fit TRBD1. Unmatched junction bases numbered 8, after V lost 3 bases and J lost 3 bases. CDR3 length equals 16 residues. Germline CDR1 and CDR2: MNHEY and SMNVEV (reference sequence). The CDR3 reads CASSLQGQGFHTEAFF. The CDR3 nucleotides read TGTGCCAGCAGTTTGCAGGGACAGGGCTTTCACACTGAAGCTTTCTTT.

Concerning this clonotype itself: One junction end does not reproduce the germline sequence, and a read error may be involved. The rearrangement joins TRBV30 to TRBJ2-1, with D possibly TRBD2 on 5 matching bases. CDR1 and CDR2 (germline): GTSNPN, SVGIG (reference sequence). The CDR3 covers 13 residues. The CDR3 DNA reads as TGTGCCGGGAGTTTCGACCGAGGCAATGAGCAGTTCTTC. It is translated as CAGSFDRGNEQFF.

This rearrangement joins TRBV11-2 to TRBJ2-1, with TRBD2 matching 11 bases. This CDR3 has 16 amino acids. After removal of 5 bases from V and 4 bases from J, the junction contained 7 bases not matched to a gene. Germline CDR1 and CDR2: SGHAT and FQNNGV. CDR3 loop: CASSPGTSGAYNEQFF. DNA for the CDR3: TGTGCCAGCAGCCCGGGGACTAGCGGAGCTTACAATGAGCAGTTCTTC. The whole variable domain, remainder taken from reference TRBV11-2 and TRBJ2-1, is EAGVAQSPRYKIIEKRQSVAFWCNPISGHATLYWYQQILGQGPKLLIQFQNNGVVDDSQLPKDRFSAERLKGVDSTLKIQPAKLEDSAVYLCASSPGTSGAYNEQFFGPGTRLTVL.